This T cell receptor beta chain came from a study of blood T cell repertoires in COVID-19. Study overall: Material from acute and convalescent COVID-19 was sourced from the United States, Italy and Spain. T cells, B-cell-depleted T cells, or PBMCs supplied cDNA or gDNA.

Authors' methods: Counts of nucleated cells, estimated from reference gene primer amplification, were obtained. Only in-frame clones appear in the TCRdb table, and some are missing; sequencing was by immunoSEQ multiplex PCR. V and J calls and clone size are given by that table; D and trimming were obtained from the DNA. Counted here are 80,000 to 100,000 clones, more than 65% occurring once; the ten biggest clones make up approximately 15%. The germline V gene encodes CDR1 SEHNR and CDR2 FQNEAQ (reference sequence). V lost 5 bases and J lost 0, with 14 bases in between. The CDR3 length is 16 residues.

The clonotype comes from a human donor in a cohort sampled during active COVID-19. This chain joins TRBV7-9 and TRBJ2-4; D is uncertain. Sequenced: peripheral blood. CDR3: CASSQMAAVAKNIQYF. CDR3 nucleotide sequence: TGTGCCAGCAGCCAAATGGCCGCTGTAGCCAAAAACATTCAGTACTTC. Combining the CDR3 with reference TRBV7-9 and TRBJ2-4 gives the whole variable domain DTGVSQNPRHKITKRGQNVTFRCDPISEHNRLYWYRQTLGQGPEFLTYFQNEAQLEKSRLLSDRFSAERPKGSFSTLEIQRTEQGDSAMYLCASSQMAAVAKNIQYFGAGTRLSVL.